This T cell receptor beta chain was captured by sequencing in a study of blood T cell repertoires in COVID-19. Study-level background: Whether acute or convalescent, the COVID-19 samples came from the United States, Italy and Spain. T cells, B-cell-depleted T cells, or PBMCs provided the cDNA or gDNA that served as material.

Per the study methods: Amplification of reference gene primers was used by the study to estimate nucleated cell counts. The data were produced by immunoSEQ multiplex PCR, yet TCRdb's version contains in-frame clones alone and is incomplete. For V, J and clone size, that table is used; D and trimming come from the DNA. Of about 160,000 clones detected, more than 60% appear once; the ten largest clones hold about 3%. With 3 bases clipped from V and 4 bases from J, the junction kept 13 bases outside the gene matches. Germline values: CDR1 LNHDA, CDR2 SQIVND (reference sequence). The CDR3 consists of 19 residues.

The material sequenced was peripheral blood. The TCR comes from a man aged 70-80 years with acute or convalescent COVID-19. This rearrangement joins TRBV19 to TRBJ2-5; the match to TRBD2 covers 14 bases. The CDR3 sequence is CASSMRLAGGLRTGETQYF. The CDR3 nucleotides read TGTGCCAGTAGTATGCGACTAGCGGGAGGGCTAAGGACGGGAGAGACCCAGTACTTC.